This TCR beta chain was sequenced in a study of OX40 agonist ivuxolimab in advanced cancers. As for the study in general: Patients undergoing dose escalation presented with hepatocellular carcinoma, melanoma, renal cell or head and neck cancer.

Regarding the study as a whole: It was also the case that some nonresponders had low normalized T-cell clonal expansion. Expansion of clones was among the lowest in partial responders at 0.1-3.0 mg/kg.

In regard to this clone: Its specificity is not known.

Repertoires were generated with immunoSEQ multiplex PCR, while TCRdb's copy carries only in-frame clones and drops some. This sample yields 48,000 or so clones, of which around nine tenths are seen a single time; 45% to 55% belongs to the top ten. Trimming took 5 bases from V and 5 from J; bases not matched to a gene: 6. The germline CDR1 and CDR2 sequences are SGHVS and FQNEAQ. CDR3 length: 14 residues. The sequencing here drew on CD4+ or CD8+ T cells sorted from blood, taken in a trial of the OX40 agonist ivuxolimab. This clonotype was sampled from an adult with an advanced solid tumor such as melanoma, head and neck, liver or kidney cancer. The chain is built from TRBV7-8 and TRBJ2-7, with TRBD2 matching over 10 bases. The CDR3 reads CASSKLAGSDEQYF. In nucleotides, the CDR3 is TGTGCCAGCAGCAAACTAGCGGGGAGCGACGAGCAGTACTTC.